These T cell receptor beta chains were read from a single sample in a study of shared clonotypes between healthy human individuals. Sequencing was performed with immunoSEQ multiplex PCR; in TCRdb, only in-frame clones are kept and a portion is missing. The sample consists of 650,000 to 750,000 clones, approximately 75% of them appearing once. The specimen sequenced was memory CD4+ T cells sorted from blood. All receptors derive from a woman aged 30 to 39 in good health. Both conserved end residues are part of each CDR3. Each record gives: clone size, J gene, V gene, D gene, CDR3 DNA, CDR3 protein. A D gene is named only where the DNA matches it firmly. Clone sizes are given selectively: once, few, many, or a class where the clone is expanded.

few TRBJ1-3 TRBV7-2 . TGTGCCAGCAGCCCCGGGGGGGCGAGTGGAAACACCATATATTTT CASSPGGASGNTIYF
. TRBJ2-3 TRBV5-1 . TGCGCCAGCAGCTTGGTCGGAGGGCCCGCGGATACGCAGTATTTT CASSLVGGPADTQYF
. TRBJ2-7 TRBV11-2 . TGTGCCAGCAGCTTATACTCGGGAGAGGTGTACGAGCAGTACTTC CASSLYSGEVYEQYF
. TRBJ2-3 TRBV30 . TGTGCCTGGAGCGAACAGGGCCTTAGCACAGATACGCAGTATTTT CAWSEQGLSTDTQYF
. TRBJ2-1 TRBV11-2 . TGTGCCAGCAGCTCTCAGGGGGGACGCTACAATGAGCAGTTCTTC CASSSQGGRYNEQFF
. TRBJ1-6 TRBV28 . TGTGCCAGCAGTCTCCCCGATATCAGCTCACCCCTCCACTTT CASSLPDISSPLHF
once TRBJ2-7 TRBV11-3 TRBD2 TGTGCCAGCAGCTTGAGCGGGATTAACTACGAGCAGTACTTC CASSLSGINYEQYF
. TRBJ1-3 TRBV2 . TGTGCCATCGGTCGGGGGCAGGGCGGTGGAAACACCATATATTTT CAIGRGQGGGNTIYF
. TRBJ2-1 TRBV7-9 . TGTGCCAGCAGCTTCACTAGCCGGCAGTTCTTC CASSFTSRQFF
. TRBJ1-5 TRBV18 TRBD1 TGTGCCAGCTCACCTGGGACAGGCTCCAATCAGCCCCAGCATTTT CASSPGTGSNQPQHF
many TRBJ2-5 TRBV29-1 TRBD2 TGCAGCGTTGGTGCCGGGGGGGTGTACCAAGAGACCCAGTACTTC CSVGAGGVYQETQYF
. TRBJ2-7 TRBV7-8 TRBD1 TGTGCCAGCAGCCCAAGGGACAGCCTGGAGCAGTACTTC CASSPRDSLEQYF
few TRBJ2-7 TRBV7-9 . TGTGCCAGCAGCTTAGCGCAGTCCAGGGAGACGCTGTACTTC CASSLAQSRETLYF
. TRBJ2-5 TRBV15 . TGTGCCACCAGCAGAGTAGGGCCATGGGAGACCCAGTACTTC CATSRVGPWETQYF
. TRBJ2-1 TRBV5-1 . . CASSFGGLSGQFF
. TRBJ2-3 TRBV19 TRBD1 TGTGCCAGTAGTATAGTATTGACAGGGGATATCACAGATACGCAGTATTTT CASSIVLTGDITDTQYF
. TRBJ2-7 TRBV28 TRBD1 TGTGCCAGCAGCTGGACAGGGAGGTACGAGCAGTACTTC CASSWTGRYEQYF
many TRBJ2-5 TRBV19 TRBD2 TGTGCCAGTGGGTGGACTAGCGGAGAGACCCAGTACTTC CASGWTSGETQYF
. TRBJ2-1 TRBV4-1 . TGCGCCAGCAGCCAAGAGCCCGGGATAAGCTCCTACAATGAGCAGTTCTTC CASSQEPGISSYNEQFF
few TRBJ2-1 TRBV5-1 TRBD2 TGCGCCAGCAGCTCCCCGGGACTAGCCTCGAATGAGCAGTTCTTC CASSSPGLASNEQFF
. TRBJ1-2 TRBV27 TRBD1 TGTGCCAGCAGTTTTAGGCTGGGAACAGGGGCCCAGCTAAACTATGGCTACACCTTC CASSFRLGTGAQLNYGYTF
. TRBJ2-7 TRBV5-6 TRBD1 TGTGCCAGCAGACTGGGGACAGACATAACCTACGAGCAGTACTTC CASRLGTDITYEQYF
. TRBJ2-7 TRBV10-1 . TGCGCCAGCAGTGAGCGGAGGAGCCCGCCCGGGGAGCAGTACTTC CASSERRSPPGEQYF
. TRBJ2-6 TRBV28 . TGTGCCAGCAGTTTATCCGGGCCCCAGCGATCTGGGGCCAACGTCCTGACTTTC CASSLSGPQRSGANVLTF
. TRBJ2-7 TRBV27 . TGTGCCAGCAGTTTATCGCCACCGGGGTTTAGCTCCTACGAGCAGTACTTC CASSLSPPGFSSYEQYF
few TRBJ1-2 TRBV29-1 . TGCAGCGTTGGAGGCGGGGGAGACTATGGCTACACCTTC CSVGGGGDYGYTF
. TRBJ1-1 TRBV11-3 . TGTGCCAGCAGCTTAGCCCGCTCTGGGGCCTTAGAAGCTTTCTTT CASSLARSGALEAFF
once TRBJ2-1 TRBV19 TRBD2 TGTGCCAGTAGTTCAACTAGCGGTATATACAATGAGCAGTTCTTC CASSSTSGIYNEQFF
once TRBJ2-7 TRBV30 TRBD2 TGTGCCTGGAGTAGCGGGAGGGGGTACGAGCAGTACTTC CAWSSGRGYEQYF
. TRBJ2-7 TRBV28 . TGTGCCGTCCGGGACTCCGGCTACGAGCAGTACTTC CAVRDSGYEQYF
. TRBJ1-3 TRBV28 TRBD1 TGTGCCAGCTTGGACAGGACTGGAAACACCATATATTTT CASLDRTGNTIYF
. TRBJ2-1 TRBV19 . TGTGCCAGTAGTCAAAGGGGTCGGAGTCTGAATGAGCAGTTCTTC CASSQRGRSLNEQFF
few TRBJ2-5 TRBV27 . TGTGCCAGCAGTTTACCCCAGTACTTC CASSLPQYF
. TRBJ2-7 TRBV5-1 TRBD1 TGCGCCAGCAGCAAACGGACAGGGAACGAGCAGTACTTC CASSKRTGNEQYF
. TRBJ1-1 TRBV5-1 . TGCGCCAGCAGCCCAACCCCGGTCGGACGGAACACTGAAGCTTTCTTT CASSPTPVGRNTEAFF
few TRBJ1-1 TRBV11-2 . TGTGCCAGCAGCTTAGCGGTAGGGGGAACTGAAGCTTTCTTT CASSLAVGGTEAFF
. TRBJ2-5 TRBV2 TRBD2 TGTGCCAGCACTCTAGCGGGAGTGGGAGAGACCCAGTACTTC CASTLAGVGETQYF
. TRBJ1-1 TRBV18 . TGTGCCAGCTCTCCCAGGGTGAACACTGAAGCTTTCTTT CASSPRVNTEAFF
. TRBJ2-1 TRBV29-1 TRBD2 TGCAGCGCCACCCAACTAGCGGGAGCGTGGAATGAGCAGTTCTTC CSATQLAGAWNEQFF
. TRBJ1-2 TRBV21-1 . TGTGCCACCTGGACAGGGGCGGACTATGGCTACACCTTC CATWTGADYGYTF
. TRBJ2-1 TRBV9 . TGTGCCAGCAGCGTAGAGGTGGTAGTCTCCTACAATGAGCAGTTCTTC CASSVEVVVSYNEQFF